The 22 T cell receptor beta chains presented below share a single source sample, sequenced in a study of breast tumors, draining lymph nodes, adjacent tissues. The lymph nodes were axillary draining lymph nodes from breast cancer patients. TCRdb fed the multiplex PCR reads into MiXCR, producing one record per CDR3 protein. This table has approximately 200,000 distinct CDR3 sequences, around 33% appearing once. Input material: axillary lymph node tissue. All receptors derive from a female donor with breast cancer. Some clones in this sample may be carry-over from other donors' samples.

This clonotype was counted many times. The chain is built from TRBV11-1 and TRBJ2-2; D is ambiguous. CDR3 length: 14 residues. CDR1 and CDR2 from the germline V gene are SGHAT and FQDESV (reference sequence). V lost 6 bases, J lost 0 bases, and 8 bases lay in between. The CDR3 nucleotides read TGTGCCAGCAGGCAGGCCCCGAACACCGGGGAGCTGTTTTTT. This translates into CASRQAPNTGELFF.

This clonotype was picked up many times. V usage is TRBV9 and J usage is TRBJ2-2, with TRBD2 as a possible D gene (6 bases). This CDR3 is built from 14 residues. CDR1 SGDLS and CDR2 YYNGEE come from the germline V gene. The germline V and J ends were trimmed by 3 bases and 4 bases, with 10 bases remaining between them. For the CDR3, the DNA is TGTGCCAGCAGCGAGGGGAGGATCACCGGGGAGCTGTTTTTT. Translating gives CASSEGRITGELFF.

This clonotype was seen only once. The chain couples TRBV20-1 to TRBJ2-7, with 13 bases fitting TRBD2. Unmatched junction bases numbered 5, after V lost 1 base and J lost 5 bases. The length of the CDR3 is 15 residues. The V gene's germline CDR1 is DFQATT and CDR2 SNEGSKA (reference sequence). The CDR3 loop reads CSARGGLAGVNEQYF. Written as DNA, the CDR3 is TGCAGTGCTAGAGGCGGACTAGCGGGAGTGAACGAGCAGTACTTC.

This clonotype appeared a few times. Given a much more abundant clone one base away, this may be a read error. The chain links TRBV10-3 to TRBJ2-5, with TRBD1 matching 8 bases. This CDR3 spans 14 amino acids. Germline CDR1 ENHRY, CDR2 SYGVKD. This chain's CDR3 is CAISDRGQGETQHF. DNA for the CDR3: TGTGCCATCAGTGACCGAGGACAGGGAGAGACCCAGCACTTC.

This clonotype was counted many times. J is TRBJ1-6 and V is TRBV30; weak D call: TRBD1 (5 bases). The CDR3 contains 14 residues. The V gene's germline CDR1 is GTSNPN and CDR2 SVGIG (reference sequence). Trimming left V 0 bases short and J 11 bases short, with 14 bases between. CDR3 DNA: TGTGCCTGGAGTGTAGGGACGCTTGATCCACCCCTCCACTTT. Protein product: CAWSVGTLDPPLHF.

The chain recombines TRBV7-6 with TRBJ2-3; D perhaps matches TRBD2 (7 bases). V lost 5 bases and J 4 bases, leaving 13 bases between the germline ends. Looked up from germline, CDR1 is SGHVS and CDR2 is FNYEAQ. This CDR3 comprises 14 residues. As DNA, the CDR3 is TGTGCCAGCAGCCCGGGGGGCACAGCAGATACGCAGTATTTT. Encoded protein: CASSPGGTADTQYF.

In this sample, this clonotype turned up many times. The chain links TRBV12-3 or TRBV12-4 to TRBJ2-7; 13 bases fit TRBD2. Trimming at V came to 6 bases and at J to 4 bases, leaving 6 bases not matched to a gene. The length of the CDR3 is 15 residues. The CDR3 sequence: CASSSRTSGSYEQYF. Here the CDR3 DNA reads TGTGCCAGCAGCTCGAGGACTAGCGGGAGTTACGAGCAGTACTTC.

This clonotype has a count of ten or more. This chain uses TRBV4-1 with TRBJ2-5; 7 nucleotides match TRBD1. CDR3 length: 15 residues. V gave up 4 bases and J gave up 0 bases; unmatched junction bases: 5. CDR1 is MGHRA, CDR2 YSYEKL, per germline. The CDR3 bases are TGCGCCAGCAGCCTCGCGGACAGGTACCAAGAGACCCAGTACTTC. Its translation: CASSLADRYQETQYF.

The rearrangement links TRBV11-2 to TRBJ2-1, with TRBD2 matching 10 bases. Germline trimming cut 5 bases from V and 15 bases from J; bases unmatched to any gene: 10. Germline assignment: CDR1 SGHAT and CDR2 FQNNGV. The CDR3 has 13 amino acids. The CDR3 sequence is CASSAGTSAGGFF. Written as DNA, the CDR3 is TGTGCCAGCAGCGCAGGGACTAGCGCGGGGGGGTTCTTC.

This clonotype showed up many times. The chain has TRBV6-1 and TRBJ2-7; D ambiguous. The CDR3 is 13 amino acids. The V end lost 6 bases, the J end lost 2 bases, and 11 bases lay between the germline ends. CDR1 is MNHNS and CDR2 is SASEGT in the germline V gene. CDR3 region: CASSYTETYEQYF. DNA for the CDR3: TGTGCCAGCAGCTATACAGAAACCTACGAGCAGTACTTC.

This chain links TRBV5-8 with TRBJ1-2; D remains ambiguous. This CDR3 contains 12 residues. Trimming cost V 4 bases and J 5 bases, with 9 bases left between them. Germline V lookup: CDR1 SGHTS, CDR2 YDEGEE. For the CDR3, the DNA is TGTGCCAGCAGCCAACATCGATATGGCTACACCTTC. Protein sequence: CASSQHRYGYTF.

This clonotype was seen repeatedly, ten times or more. CDR3 region: CASKRDLYEQYF. The DNA of the CDR3 is TGTGCCAGCAAAAGGGACCTCTACGAGCAGTACTTC. The genes are TRBV2 and TRBJ2-7, with D tentatively TRBD1 or TRBD2 (5 bases each). The V end was cut by 7 bases, the J end by 3 bases, with 10 bases between. The CDR3 has 12 amino acids. Germline assignment: CDR1 SNHLY and CDR2 FYNNEI.

This clonotype came up a few times. The CDR3 does not close with the conserved phenylalanine or tryptophan, likely indicating a read error. This chain connects TRBV19 to TRBJ2-7; the match to TRBD2 covers 7 bases. Germline V CDR1 and CDR2: LNHDA, SQIVND (reference sequence). Trimming took 5 bases from V and 3 from J; bases not matched to a gene: 13. This CDR3 contains 16 residues. In nucleotides, the CDR3 is TGTGCCAGTAGTCCGGTAACGGGGGGTATCCGCTACGAGCAGTACTCC. Protein sequence: CASSPVTGGIRYEQYS.

This clonotype has at least ten counts. The J gene is TRBJ2-7, the V gene TRBV20-1; 10 bases align to TRBD2. The germline V gene has CDR1 DFQATT and CDR2 SNEGSKA (reference sequence). CDR3 size: 14 residues. With 4 bases clipped from V and 5 bases from J, the junction kept 8 bases outside the gene matches. CDR3 residues: CSAMGSGRINEQYF. For the CDR3, the DNA is TGCAGTGCTATGGGTAGCGGGAGGATAAACGAGCAGTACTTC.

V usage is TRBV19 and J usage is TRBJ1-5; tentatively, D is TRBD1 (6 bases). V gave up 5 bases and J gave up 4 bases, with 15 bases separating them. Germline V CDR1 and CDR2: LNHDA, SQIVND (reference sequence). The CDR3 has 15 amino acids. CDR3 amino acids: CASSLVSRGNQPQHF. Here the CDR3 DNA reads TGTGCCAGTAGTTTAGTAAGCAGGGGAAATCAGCCCCAGCATTTT.

A word on this clonotype: Given a much more abundant clone one base away, this may be a read error. CDR3 in DNA: TGTGCCACCCGAATGGCTGGCGCCCCAGAGACCCAGTACTTC. It yields the protein CATRMAGAPETQYF. The chain carries TRBV11-2 and TRBJ2-5; D uncertain. This CDR3 has 14 residues. The germline V gene has CDR1 SGHAT and CDR2 FQNNGV. Trimming pared 10 bases from V and 4 bases from J, leaving 19 bases between.

This clonotype was counted many times. J is TRBJ2-3 and V is TRBV14, with D unclear. This CDR3 is 15 amino acids long. The germline V gene has CDR1 SGHDN and CDR2 FVKESK. V was trimmed by 4 bases and J by 4 bases, leaving 15 bases between them. The CDR3 loop reads CASSRRSIQADTQYF. CDR3 DNA: TGTGCCAGCAGCCGGCGATCGATCCAAGCAGATACGCAGTATTTT.

This clonotype has more than one count but fewer than ten. V is TRBV28 and J is TRBJ1-3; D gene ambiguous. Germline assignment: CDR1 MDHEN and CDR2 SYDVKM. There are 12 residues in the CDR3. The germline V and J ends were trimmed by 4 bases and 11 bases, with 12 bases remaining between them. CDR3 amino acids: CASSSGLGAIYF. The CDR3 nucleotides are TGTGCCAGCAGTTCAGGACTCGGCGCCATATATTTT.

This clonotype was detected many times. The rearrangement joins TRBV19 to TRBJ2-1, with 8 bases that match TRBD1. Germline loops: CDR1 LNHDA, CDR2 SQIVND (reference sequence). The CDR3 is made up of 15 amino acids. Trimming cost V 5 bases and J 7 bases; bases outside gene matches: 10. CDR3 region: CASSLGQVATNEQFF. The CDR3 DNA reads as TGTGCCAGTAGTCTGGGACAGGTGGCTACGAATGAGCAGTTCTTC.

Notes on this clonotype: This is likely a read error, given that the CDR3 carries no conserved phenylalanine or tryptophan at its end. This rearrangement joins TRBV5-4 to TRBJ1-2; D is possibly TRBD1 (5 bases). Trimming removed 1 base from V and 7 bases from J, with 17 bases in between. This CDR3 has 15 amino acids. Germline V CDR1 and CDR2: SGHNT, YYREEE (reference sequence). The CDR3, as DNA: TGTGCCAGCAGCTTGCGTGGCAGGGCCTCCTGTGGCTACACCCTC. Translated: CASSLRGRASCGYTL.

The sample holds a few counts of this clonotype. A much larger clone is a single base away; this may be a read error. The V call is TRBV11-2, the J call TRBJ2-7; tentative D call: TRBD1 (5 bases). Looked up from germline, CDR1 is SGHAT and CDR2 is FQNNGV. The CDR3 totals 13 residues. This chain's CDR3 is CASQDRPSSEQYF. The CDR3 DNA follows: TGTGCCAGCCAAGACAGACCCTCCTCCGAGCAGTACTTC.

This clonotype was picked up many times. J is TRBJ1-5 and V is TRBV19; D may be TRBD1 (5 bases). This CDR3 region has 14 residues. The V and J ends lost 5 bases and 8 bases respectively, with 16 bases between them. Looked up from germline, CDR1 is LNHDA and CDR2 is SQIVND (reference sequence). The CDR3 loop reads CASSARDFKKPQHF. The CDR3 bases are TGTGCCAGTAGTGCCCGGGACTTTAAAAAGCCCCAGCATTTT.